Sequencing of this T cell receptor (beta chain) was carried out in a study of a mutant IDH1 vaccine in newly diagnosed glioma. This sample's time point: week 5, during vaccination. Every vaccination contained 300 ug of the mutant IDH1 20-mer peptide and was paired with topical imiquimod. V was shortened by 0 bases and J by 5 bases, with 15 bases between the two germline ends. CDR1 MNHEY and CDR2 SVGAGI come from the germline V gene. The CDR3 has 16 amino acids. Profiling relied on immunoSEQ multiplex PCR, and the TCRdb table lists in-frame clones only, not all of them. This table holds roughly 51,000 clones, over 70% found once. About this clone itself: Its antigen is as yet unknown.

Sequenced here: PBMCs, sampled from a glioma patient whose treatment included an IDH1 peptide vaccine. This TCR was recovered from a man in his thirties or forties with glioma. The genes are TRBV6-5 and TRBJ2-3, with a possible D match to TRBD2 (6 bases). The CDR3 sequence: CASSYSKFGGVDTQYF. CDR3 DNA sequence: TGTGCCAGCAGTTACTCGAAGTTTGGCGGGGTAGATACGCAGTATTTT.